Listed here are 17 T cell receptor beta chains from one sample, sequenced in a study of T cells after yellow fever vaccination. Via MiXCR, TCRdb re-called the 5' RACE reads, giving one row per CDR3 protein. The table includes about 340,000 distinct CDR3 sequences, under 15% detected once. Sequences were derived from CD4+ T cells sorted from PBMCs, sampled 15 days after the yellow fever booster vaccination. These receptors all come from a man younger than 30 who received the YFV17D yellow fever vaccine.

This chain connects TRBV11-2 to TRBJ1-1, with a tentative D call TRBD1 (5 bases). The CDR3 is made up of 13 amino acids. Trimming removed 5 bases at V and 7 bases at J, with 14 bases between. Germline-derived CDR1 and CDR2 are SGHAT and FQNNGV. The CDR3 bases are TGTGCCAGCAGCCCGTTCCAGGGAGGTGAAGCTTTCTTT. Amino acids: CASSPFQGGEAFF.

This clonotype was counted only a few times. This chain links TRBV4-2 with TRBJ1-2, with 10 positions matching TRBD1. The CDR3 runs to 16 residues. V gave up 0 bases and J gave up 8 bases; unmatched junction bases: 9. Germline CDR1 is LGHNA and CDR2 is YNFKEQ. The CDR3 loop reads CASSQDLVGQGSGYTF. DNA for the CDR3: TGTGCCAGCAGCCAAGACCTAGTGGGACAGGGGTCCGGCTACACCTTC.

The chain combines TRBV5-4 with TRBJ1-4; the D gene is possibly TRBD1 (5 bases). The V and J ends lost 3 bases and 8 bases respectively, with 11 bases between them. The CDR3 is 13 amino acids. Germline-derived CDR1 and CDR2 are SGHNT and YYREEE (reference sequence). In DNA, the CDR3 is TGTGCCAGCAGCTCCGGGACGTCCGAAAAACTGTTTTTT. This translates into CASSSGTSEKLFF.

J is TRBJ2-5 and V is TRBV7-9, with D possibly matching TRBD1 (6 bases). Germline-derived CDR1 and CDR2 are SEHNR and FQNEAQ (reference sequence). The CDR3 loop spans 13 amino acids. Trimming pared 2 bases from V and 10 bases from J, leaving 14 bases between. Here the CDR3 reads CASSLNPGEGQYF. CDR3 coding DNA: TGTGCCAGCAGCTTAAACCCAGGGGAAGGCCAGTACTTC.

The rearrangement joins TRBV5-4 to TRBJ2-3; D is tentatively TRBD1 or TRBD2 (5 bases each). The CDR3 contains 15 residues. Germline CDR1 SGHNT, CDR2 YYREEE (reference sequence). V dropped 1 base and J dropped 5 bases, with 14 bases sitting between them. The CDR3 loop reads CASSLSRGARDTQYF. CDR3 nucleotides: TGTGCCAGCAGCTTGTCGAGAGGGGCGAGAGATACGCAGTATTTT.

The table lists this clonotype with a few counts. This sequence joins TRBV6-6 and TRBJ2-7; TRBD1 matches 7 bases. The CDR3 has 13 amino acids. The trim removed 6 bases at V and 2 bases at J, leaving 4 bases unmatched. Germline V lookup: CDR1 MNHNY, CDR2 SVGAGI (reference sequence). The CDR3 spells CASRSTGTYEQYF. As DNA, the CDR3 is TGTGCCAGCAGGTCGACAGGGACCTACGAGCAGTACTTC.

V gene TRBV18 combines with J gene TRBJ2-2; 8 bases fit TRBD1. Germline V gives CDR1 KGHSH, CDR2 LQKENI. CDR3 length: 16 residues. V gave up 4 bases and J gave up 5 bases; unmatched junction bases: 9. CDR3 DNA: TGTGCCAGCTCACGACCCCAGGGGGCCGGGACCGGGGAGCTGTTTTTT. It specifies CASSRPQGAGTGELFF.

A few counts support this clonotype. V gene TRBV7-9 combines with J gene TRBJ1-4, with D maybe TRBD1 (5 bases). Germline V gene lookup returns CDR1 SEHNR and CDR2 FQNEAQ (reference sequence). The CDR3 totals 15 residues. Trimming removed 5 bases from V and 7 bases from J, with 17 bases in between. CDR3 nucleotides: TGTGCCAGCAGCCCCTCGACGGGGGAAGGTGAAAAACTGTTTTTT. It yields the protein CASSPSTGEGEKLFF. Full variable domain (outside the CDR3, taken from reference TRBV7-9 and TRBJ1-4): DTGVSQNPRHKITKRGQNVTFRCDPISEHNRLYWYRQTLGQGPEFLTYFQNEAQLEKSRLLSDRFSAERPKGSFSTLEIQRTEQGDSAMYLCASSPSTGEGEKLFFGSGTQLSVL.

This clonotype has just a few counts. The V call is TRBV27, the J call TRBJ1-2; no clear D gene. This CDR3 comprises 13 residues. The germline V and J ends were trimmed by 3 bases and 2 bases, with 7 bases remaining between them. Germline V CDR1 and CDR2: MNHEY, SMNVEV (reference sequence). The CDR3 bases are TGTGCCAGCAGTTTTACAATAAACTATGGCTACACCTTC. It encodes CASSFTINYGYTF.

This clonotype was found a few times. The chain carries TRBV9 and TRBJ2-3; D is possibly TRBD2 (7 bases). V lost 4 bases and J lost 2, with 20 bases in between. CDR1 is SGDLS, CDR2 YYNGEE, per germline. CDR3 length: 17 amino acids. CDR3 in amino acids: CASSPGGGGLTTDTQYF. The CDR3 DNA sequence: TGTGCCAGCAGCCCCGGAGGGGGGGGCCTGACCACAGATACGCAGTATTTT. Based on the CDR3 plus reference TRBV9 and TRBJ2-3, the full variable domain is DSGVTQTPKHLITATGQRVTLRCSPRSGDLSVYWYQQSLDQGLQFLIQYYNGEERAKGNILERFSAQQFPDLHSELNLSSLELGDSALYFCASSPGGGGLTTDTQYFGPGTRLTVL.

This clonotype was counted a single time. The chain couples TRBV29-1 to TRBJ2-5, with 7 bases matching TRBD2. The CDR3 has 13 amino acids. The germline V gene has CDR1 SQVTM and CDR2 ANQGSEA. V was pared by 4 bases and J by 4 bases, with 6 bases of the junction left unmatched. This CDR3 reads CSVGKGGVETQYF. Here the CDR3 DNA reads TGCAGCGTTGGCAAGGGAGGGGTAGAGACCCAGTACTTC.

This clonotype was counted a few times. The rearrangement joins TRBV6-5 to TRBJ2-3; D remains unclear. Trimming took 6 bases from V and 6 from J, leaving 10 bases between them. Per germline, CDR1 MNHEY and CDR2 SVGAGI. CDR3 length: 12 amino acids. The CDR3 loop is CASRSLVDTQYF. The CDR3 coding sequence is TGTGCCAGCAGAAGCCTAGTGGATACGCAGTATTTT.

This clonotype was seen a handful of times. The chain links TRBV11-2 to TRBJ2-3; TRBD1 matches 8 bases. The length of the CDR3 is 15 residues. The germline gives CDR1 SGHAT, CDR2 FQNNGV. J was trimmed by 4 bases and V by 5 bases; bases with no gene match: 8. CDR3 amino acids: CASSMGQAPADTQYF. For the CDR3, the DNA is TGTGCCAGCAGCATGGGACAGGCTCCCGCAGATACGCAGTATTTT.

The count of this clonotype is one. The chain carries TRBV19 and TRBJ1-4; D gene uncertain. The V and J ends lost 4 bases and 6 bases respectively, with 12 bases between them. The CDR3 runs to 14 residues. Germline assignment: CDR1 LNHDA and CDR2 SQIVND (reference sequence). For the CDR3, the DNA is TGTGCCAGTAGTAAGGGCGGAAATTATGAAAAACTGTTTTTT. Residues: CASSKGGNYEKLFF.

V usage is TRBV4-1 and J usage is TRBJ2-1, with D tentatively TRBD2 (5 bases). This CDR3 is built from 15 residues. Trimming took 4 bases from V and 4 from J, leaving 14 bases between them. CDR1 and CDR2 from the germline V gene are MGHRA and YSYEKL. The CDR3 loop reads CASSPGGTTYNEQFF. The CDR3 DNA reads as TGCGCCAGCAGCCCAGGAGGCACTACTTACAATGAGCAGTTCTTC.

V gene TRBV5-1 combines with J gene TRBJ1-3; D is uncertain. Trimming shortened V by 0 bases and J by 0 bases, and 10 bases separated the two germline ends. The CDR3 length is 16 residues. In germline, CDR1 is SGHRS, CDR2 YFSETQ. In DNA form, the CDR3 reads TGCGCCAGCAGCTTGGCCGGCCGGAACTCTGGAAACACCATATATTTT. It specifies CASSLAGRNSGNTIYF.

This chain uses TRBV20-1 with TRBJ1-1, with D possibly being TRBD1 (5 bases). From germline, CDR1 is DFQATT and CDR2 SNEGSKA (reference sequence). The CDR3 is 15 residues long. V was pared by 6 bases and J by 1 base, with 18 bases between. This CDR3 is CSAPNGRGRNTEAFF. In DNA, the CDR3 is TGCAGTGCCCCCAACGGTAGGGGCCGGAACACTGAAGCTTTCTTT.